This T cell receptor (beta chain) is from a study of blood T cell repertoires in COVID-19. Whole-study context: From the United States, Italy and Spain came samples of acute and convalescent COVID-19. In each case, the material was cDNA or gDNA derived from T cells, B-cell-depleted T cells, or PBMCs.

Authors' analysis steps: The assay estimated nucleated cells by amplifying reference gene primers. TCRdb keeps only in-frame clones here, not all; method: immunoSEQ multiplex PCR. V and J calls and clone size are given by that table; D and trimming were obtained from the DNA. Here the sample spans some 73,000 clones, around nine tenths being singletons. The clonotype originates from a woman aged 60-70 years with acute or convalescent COVID-19. The material sequenced was peripheral blood.

In nucleotides, the CDR3 is TGCGCCAGCAGCCAAGCAGGCAGGTCCTACGAGCAGTACTTC. Translated: CASSQAGRSYEQYF. The chain employs TRBV4-1 and TRBJ2-7, with unresolved D. The CDR3 covers 14 residues. V lost 1 base, J lost 1 base, and 8 bases lay in between. Germline V lookup: CDR1 MGHRA, CDR2 YSYEKL.